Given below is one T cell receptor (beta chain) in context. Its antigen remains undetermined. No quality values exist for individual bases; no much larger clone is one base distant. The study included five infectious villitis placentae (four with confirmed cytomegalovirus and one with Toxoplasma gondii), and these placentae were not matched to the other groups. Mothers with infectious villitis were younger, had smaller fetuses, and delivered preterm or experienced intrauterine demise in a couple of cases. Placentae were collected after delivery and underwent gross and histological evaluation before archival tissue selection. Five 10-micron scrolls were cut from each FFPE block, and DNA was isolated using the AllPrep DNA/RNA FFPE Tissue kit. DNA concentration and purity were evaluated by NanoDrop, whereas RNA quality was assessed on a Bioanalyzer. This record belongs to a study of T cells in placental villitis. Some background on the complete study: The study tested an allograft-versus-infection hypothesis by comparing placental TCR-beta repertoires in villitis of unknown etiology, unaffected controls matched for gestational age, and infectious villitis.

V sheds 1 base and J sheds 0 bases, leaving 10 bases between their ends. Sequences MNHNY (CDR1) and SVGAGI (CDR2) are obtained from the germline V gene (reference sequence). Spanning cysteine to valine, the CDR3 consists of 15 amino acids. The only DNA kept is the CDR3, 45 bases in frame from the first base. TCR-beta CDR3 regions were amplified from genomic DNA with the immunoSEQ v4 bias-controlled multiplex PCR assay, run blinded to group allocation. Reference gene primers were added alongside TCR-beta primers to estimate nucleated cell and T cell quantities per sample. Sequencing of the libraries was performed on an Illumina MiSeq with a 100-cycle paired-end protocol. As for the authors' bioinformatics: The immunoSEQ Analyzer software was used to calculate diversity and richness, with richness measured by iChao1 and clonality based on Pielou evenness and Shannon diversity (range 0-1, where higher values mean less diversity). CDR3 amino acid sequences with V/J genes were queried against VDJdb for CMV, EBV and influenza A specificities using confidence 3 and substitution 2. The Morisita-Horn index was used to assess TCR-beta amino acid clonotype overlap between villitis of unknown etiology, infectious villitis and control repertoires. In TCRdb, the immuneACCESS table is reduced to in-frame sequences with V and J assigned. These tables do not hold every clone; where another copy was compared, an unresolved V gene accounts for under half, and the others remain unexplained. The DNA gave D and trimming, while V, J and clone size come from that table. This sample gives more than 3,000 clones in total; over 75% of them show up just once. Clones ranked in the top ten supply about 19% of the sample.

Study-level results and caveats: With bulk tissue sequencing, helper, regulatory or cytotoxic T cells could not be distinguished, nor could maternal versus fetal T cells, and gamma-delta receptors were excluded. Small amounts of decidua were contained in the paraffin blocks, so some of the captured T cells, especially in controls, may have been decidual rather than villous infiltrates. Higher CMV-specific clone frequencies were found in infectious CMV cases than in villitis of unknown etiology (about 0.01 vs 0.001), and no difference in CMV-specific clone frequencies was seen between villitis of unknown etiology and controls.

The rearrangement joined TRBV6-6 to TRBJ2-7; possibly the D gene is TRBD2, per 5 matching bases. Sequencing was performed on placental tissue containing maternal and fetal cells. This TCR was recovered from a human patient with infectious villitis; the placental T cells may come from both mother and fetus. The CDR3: CASSYLLGSSYEQYV. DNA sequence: TGTGCCAGCAGTTACTTGTTGGGGAGCTCCTACGAGCAGTACGTC.